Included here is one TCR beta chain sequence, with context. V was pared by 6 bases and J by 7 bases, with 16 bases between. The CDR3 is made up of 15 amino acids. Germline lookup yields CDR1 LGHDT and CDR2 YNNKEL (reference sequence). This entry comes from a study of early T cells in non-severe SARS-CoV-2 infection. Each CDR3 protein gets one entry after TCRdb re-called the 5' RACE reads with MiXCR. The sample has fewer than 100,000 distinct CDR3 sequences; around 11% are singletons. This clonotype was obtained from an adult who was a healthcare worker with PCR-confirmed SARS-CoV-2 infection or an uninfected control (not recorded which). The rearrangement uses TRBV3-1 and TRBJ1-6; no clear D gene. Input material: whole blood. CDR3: CASSRTAGANSPLHF. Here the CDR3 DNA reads TGTGCCAGCAGTCGGACCGCCGGCGCGAATTCACCCCTCCACTTT. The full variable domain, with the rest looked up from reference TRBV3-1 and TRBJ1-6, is DTAVSQTPKYLVTQMGNDKSIKCEQNLGHDTMYWYKQDSKKFLKIMFSYNNKELIINETVPNRFSPKSPDKAHLNLHINSLELGDSAVYFCASSRTAGANSPLHFGNGTRLTVT.